This TCR delta chain was sequenced during a study of gamma-delta chains in newborns, infants, children (dated by TCRdb to 2018 to 2020). In terms of the full investigation: According to the study title, microbial exposure causes polyclonal expansion of innate gammadelta T cells right after birth. Right after human newborns were born, the researchers looked at the way microbial exposure shaped their populations of innate gammadelta T cells.

This clone has just a few counts. Its antigen is not yet known. Per-base qualities were not stored, and no clone one base away is much larger. The instrument given in TCRdb is Illumina MiSeq. TCRdb reanalyzed the public reads with the CATT caller, and identical DNA sequences were merged afterwards. Here the sample has 7,500 to 10,000 delta-chain clones; under 25% occur a single time. The ten largest clones take up approximately 4.4% of the sample. The sequenced sample was blood. The sequence derives from a child who was a newborn, infant or young child, either healthy, febrile or measles-vaccinated (not recorded which).

CDR3 region: CACDTVGSTGGILPAPDKLIF. In nucleotides, the sequence is TGTGCCTGTGACACCGTCGGGAGTACTGGGGGGATACTGCCGGCACCCGATAAACTCATCTTT. The rearranged segments are TRDV2 and TRDJ1, with 9 bases aligning to TRDD3. Clipping removes 0 bases from V and 3 bases from J, with 22 as the unmatched junction base count. Its CDR3 holds 21 amino acids, cysteine through phenylalanine. Only the CDR3 portion is preserved as DNA: 63 bases, with reading frame beginning at the first base. The germline V gene specifies GEAIGNYY as CDR1 and EKD as CDR2.